The 18 T cell receptor beta chains below were found in one sample sequenced in a study of shared clonotypes between healthy human individuals. Some clones are missing from TCRdb's copy, which holds only in-frame ones; the method was immunoSEQ multiplex PCR. The data show about 700,000 clones, with under 95% seen just once and 24% held by the top ten. Naive CD8 populations comprised CD45RO-negative cells positively selected for CCR7, excluding terminally differentiated effector memory CD45RA+ cells. Sequenced sample: naive CD8+ T cells sorted from blood. The receptors shown here come from a man aged 25-40 years in good health.

The V and J genes are TRBV25-1 and TRBJ2-5; 12 nucleotides align to TRBD2. Germline V CDR1 and CDR2: MGHDK, SYGVNS. The CDR3 sequence is 14 residues long. J lost 3 bases, V lost 4 bases, and 0 bases had no gene match. The CDR3 is CASSGLAGEETQYF. The CDR3 DNA follows: TGTGCCAGCAGTGGACTAGCGGGAGAAGAGACCCAGTACTTC. The full variable domain, completed using reference TRBV25-1 and TRBJ2-5, is EADIYQTPRYLVIGTGKKITLECSQTMGHDKMYWYQQDPGMELHLIHYSYGVNSTEKGDLSSESTVSRIRTEHFPLTLESARPSHTSQYLCASSGLAGEETQYFGPGTRLLVL.

The chain couples TRBV5-1 to TRBJ2-1; 13 nucleotides line up with TRBD2. V dropped 1 base and J dropped 7; count of bases not matched to a gene: 8. From germline, CDR1 is SGHRS and CDR2 YFSETQ. CDR3 length: 17 residues. The CDR3 region has the DNA TGCGCCAGCAGCTTGACGCCGACTAGCGGGAGGTTTAATGAGCAGTTCTTC. Its protein product is CASSLTPTSGRFNEQFF.

The V and J genes are TRBV5-1 and TRBJ1-2, with D tentatively TRBD1 (6 bases). The length of the CDR3 is 14 residues. The germline gives CDR1 SGHRS, CDR2 YFSETQ. Trimming cost V 4 bases and J 4 bases, with 14 bases left between them. The CDR3, as DNA: TGCGCCAGCAGCAGACCGGGACAAGGCTATGGCTACACCTTC. It translates to CASSRPGQGYGYTF.

V is TRBV5-1 and J is TRBJ1-2, with TRBD1 as a possible D gene (6 bases). V was pared by 4 bases and J by 4 bases, with 17 bases between. Germline V gene sequence: CDR1 SGHRS, CDR2 YFSETQ. The CDR3 length is 15 residues. The CDR3 DNA reads TGCGCCAGCAGCGCATTACCCCGGGACATCTATGGCTACACCTTC. Encoded protein: CASSALPRDIYGYTF.

This clone came up once. V is TRBV27 and J is TRBJ2-1; TRBD1 agrees at 11 bases. CDR3 length: 15 amino acids. Looked up from germline, CDR1 is MNHEY and CDR2 is SMNVEV (reference sequence). J was trimmed by 3 bases and V by 6 bases; bases with no gene match: 4. The CDR3, as DNA: TGTGCCAGCAGCATGGGACAGGGGGTCTACAATGAGCAGTTCTTC. It yields the protein CASSMGQGVYNEQFF.

The rearrangement links TRBV29-1 to TRBJ1-1; 10 nucleotides align to TRBD1. V lost 7 bases and J lost 5; bases outside the gene matches: 4. The germline gives CDR1 SQVTM, CDR2 ANQGSEA. This CDR3 contains 12 residues. CDR3 residues: CSGWTGGTEAFF. As DNA, the CDR3 is TGCAGCGGTTGGACAGGGGGTACTGAAGCTTTCTTT.

J is TRBJ2-7 and V is TRBV25-1; no reliable D call. CDR3 length equals 13 residues. Deletions cut 4 bases from V and 0 bases from J, with 7 bases between. The germline gives CDR1 MGHDK, CDR2 SYGVNS. The CDR3 reads CASSAGISYEQYF. Here the CDR3 DNA reads TGTGCCAGCAGTGCCGGTATCTCCTACGAGCAGTACTTC.

The chain uses TRBV29-1 and TRBJ2-4; D not certain. CDR1 is SQVTM, CDR2 ANQGSEA, per germline. The CDR3 covers 13 residues. The V end lost 4 bases, the J end lost 1 base, and 8 bases lay between the germline ends. The CDR3 loop is CSVVAEAKNIQYF. The DNA of the CDR3 is TGCAGCGTTGTAGCCGAGGCCAAAAACATTCAGTACTTC.

CDR3 sequence: CASSLTGVYGYTF. For the CDR3, the DNA is TGTGCCAGCAGCTTGACAGGGGTCTATGGCTACACCTTC. V is TRBV27 and J is TRBJ1-2; 8 bases are shared with TRBD1. The CDR3 runs to 13 residues. The V gene end was trimmed by 6 bases and the J gene end by 4 bases; junction bases not matched to a gene: 4. Germline lookup yields CDR1 MNHEY and CDR2 SMNVEV (reference sequence).

This clone was seen just once. This CDR3 is also generated by other DNA sequences in the sample. This sequence joins TRBV9 and TRBJ2-7, with 7 positions matching TRBD1. There are 14 residues in the CDR3. From germline, CDR1 is SGDLS and CDR2 YYNGEE. V was pared by 0 bases and J by 3 bases, with 3 bases of the junction left unmatched. This CDR3 is CASSVGDRNYEQYF. The CDR3 DNA sequence: TGTGCCAGCAGCGTAGGGGACAGAAACTACGAGCAGTACTTC.

The CDR3 region has the DNA TGTGCCAGTAGTATAAGAGTAGCGCGAAGCACAGATACGCAGTATTTT. As protein: CASSIRVARSTDTQYF. This chain connects TRBV19 to TRBJ2-3, with a tentative D call TRBD2 (5 bases). CDR1 is LNHDA and CDR2 is SQIVND in the germline V gene (reference sequence). The CDR3 covers 16 residues. Between the trimmed V and J ends, which lost 2 bases and 0 bases, there was a span of 12 bases.

The V gene is TRBV7-6, the J gene TRBJ1-5; D uncertain. V was cut by 1 base and J by 1 base, with 5 bases left in between. The germline V gene has CDR1 SGHVS and CDR2 FNYEAQ. The CDR3 spans 14 residues. CDR3 amino acids: CASSLEGSNQPQHF. In DNA, the CDR3 is TGTGCCAGCAGCTTAGAAGGGAGCAATCAGCCCCAGCATTTT.

The genes are TRBV27 and TRBJ2-1; 11 bases match TRBD2. The CDR3 is 15 residues long. After removal of 5 bases from V and 5 bases from J, the junction contained 5 bases not matched to a gene. Germline V gene data show CDR1 as MNHEY and CDR2 as SMNVEV (reference sequence). The CDR3, as DNA: TGTGCCAGCAGTAAGACTAGCGGGATCCACAATGAGCAGTTCTTC. It yields the protein CASSKTSGIHNEQFF.

As to this clone: The identical CDR3 is also encoded by other nucleotide sequences in the sample. CDR3 sequence: CASSFSGSSYNEQFF. CDR3 nucleotides: TGTGCCAGCAGTTTTAGCGGGAGCTCCTACAATGAGCAGTTCTTC. The chain employs TRBV27 and TRBJ2-1; TRBD2 matches 9 bases. The CDR3 extends over 15 amino acids. J lost 0 bases, V lost 3 bases, and 0 bases had no gene match. Germline loops: CDR1 MNHEY, CDR2 SMNVEV (reference sequence).

The chain couples TRBV4-1 to TRBJ2-1, with unresolved D. V dropped 0 bases and J dropped 4 bases, with 13 bases sitting between them. Germline V gene lookup returns CDR1 MGHRA and CDR2 YSYEKL. The CDR3 extends over 16 amino acids. DNA for the CDR3: TGCGCCAGCAGCCAAGAACCTGGTAATACGTACAATGAGCAGTTCTTC. This codes for CASSQEPGNTYNEQFF.

The V call is TRBV5-8, the J call TRBJ1-3, with 7 nucleotides matching TRBD1. V shed 6 bases and J 0 bases; nucleotides not matched to a gene: 3. This CDR3 comprises 14 residues. From germline, CDR1 is SGHTS and CDR2 YDEGEE. CDR3 amino acids: CASNDRASGNTIYF. The CDR3 coding sequence is TGTGCCAGCAACGACAGGGCCTCTGGAAACACCATATATTTT.

The chain joins TRBV7-9 to TRBJ2-7, with a tentative D call TRBD2 (6 bases). The CDR3 sequence is 15 residues long. Germline CDR1 SEHNR, CDR2 FQNEAQ (reference sequence). The V and J ends lost 5 bases and 3 bases respectively, with 17 bases between them. The CDR3 bases are TGTGCCAGCAGCCCCCCGAAGGGAGGCTTCTACGAGCAGTACTTC. It encodes CASSPPKGGFYEQYF.

The V and J genes are TRBV9 and TRBJ2-7; TRBD2 aligns across 16 bases. V lost 3 bases to trimming and J lost 4 bases; unmatched junction nucleotides: 7. Per the germline V gene, CDR1 is SGDLS and CDR2 is YYNGEE. This CDR3 has 17 amino acids. The CDR3 protein is CASSAGLAGGPSYEQYF. In DNA form, the CDR3 reads TGTGCCAGCAGCGCGGGACTAGCGGGAGGGCCTTCTTACGAGCAGTACTTC.